The rows below give T cell receptor beta chains drawn from one sample of a study of shared clonotypes between healthy human individuals. The data were produced by immunoSEQ multiplex PCR, yet TCRdb's version contains in-frame clones alone and is incomplete. The repertoire holds some 2,400,000 clones, with around 95% as singletons. Sequenced input: naive CD4+ T cells sorted from blood. All receptors derive from a man between 18 and 29 years old in good health. Each CDR3 is given with its conserved first and last residue. D genes are given only for firm matches. Where a row states a size, it is once, few, many or the class of an expanded clone; other rows omit it.

TRBV30	.	.	15	TRBJ2-3	CAWSGAGASTDTQYF	TGTGCCTGGAGCGGCGCGGGGGCCAGCACAGATACGCAGTATTTT
TRBV4-1	.	.	13	TRBJ2-1	CASSHLQDNEQFF	TGCGCCAGCAGCCATCTACAGGACAATGAGCAGTTCTTC
TRBV5-1	.	.	15	TRBJ1-1	CASSLSGRINTEAFF	TGCGCCAGCAGCTTGTCCGGACGGATAAACACTGAAGCTTTCTTT
TRBV28	TRBD1	few	15	TRBJ1-4	CASRIDRGPNEKLFF	TGTGCCAGCCGTATAGATAGGGGGCCTAATGAAAAACTGTTTTTT
TRBV11-3	.	.	13	TRBJ1-1	CASSLGGNTEAFF	TGTGCCAGCAGCTTAGGTGGGAACACTGAAGCTTTCTTT
TRBV10-3	TRBD1	.	15	TRBJ2-6	CAIGTGNSGANVLTF	TGTGCCATCGGGACAGGGAACTCTGGGGCCAACGTCCTGACTTTC
TRBV2	TRBD2	.	18	TRBJ2-1	CASSAPQVLAGGGDEQFF	TGTGCCAGCAGCGCCCCCCAAGTACTAGCGGGAGGGGGGGATGAGCAGTTCTTC
TRBV5-1	.	.	15	TRBJ1-2	CASSPGTDGPYGYTF	TGCGCCAGCAGTCCAGGGACGGATGGACCCTATGGCTACACCTTC
TRBV6-1	.	.	13	TRBJ2-7	CASTGGTAYEQYF	TGTGCCAGCACTGGGGGCACCGCCTACGAGCAGTACTTC
TRBV2	TRBD1	.	16	TRBJ2-1	CASSTRGGQGRNEQFF	TGTGCCAGCAGTACCCGGGGGGGACAGGGGAGGAATGAGCAGTTCTTC